This T cell receptor (beta chain) was observed in a study of blood T cell repertoires in COVID-19. V lost 1 base to trimming and J lost 4 bases; unmatched junction nucleotides: 10. CDR3 length: 17 amino acids. Germline V lookup: CDR1 LGHNT, CDR2 FRNRAP. This clone was seen only once. The protocol was immunoSEQ multiplex PCR, while the TCRdb copy is restricted to in-frame clones and leaves out a portion. The sample has a few hundred thousand clones, around 89% seen once; the top ten hold less than 15%. This sequence joins TRBV12-5 and TRBJ2-1; 7 nucleotides line up with TRBD2. This TCR was sampled from a man aged 30 to 45 who had been exposed to COVID-19. The specimen was PBMCs or T cells enriched from blood (not recorded which). CDR3 residues: CASGLDLGGGVYNEQFF. The DNA for the CDR3 is TGTGCTAGTGGTTTGGACCTCGGCGGGGGAGTATACAATGAGCAGTTCTTC.